These 4 T cell receptor beta chains share one sample of origin, sequenced in a study of blood T cell repertoires in COVID-19. The table came from immunoSEQ multiplex PCR; TCRdb's copy has only in-frame clones and leaves some out. Of roughly 150,000 clones in the sample, 70% to 80% were seen once. The sequencing sample was made of peripheral blood. These receptors were taken from a man in his 60s with acute or convalescent COVID-19.

The V call is TRBV18, the J call TRBJ1-6, with 8 bases matching TRBD1. The V segment lost 10 bases and the J segment 5 bases; nucleotides outside the gene matches: 4. Germline lookup yields CDR1 KGHSH and CDR2 LQKENI. The CDR3 is 13 residues long. Here the CDR3 reads CATRQGNNSPLHF. CDR3 coding DNA: TGTGCCACCAGACAGGGGAATAATTCACCCCTCCACTTT.

The rearrangement links TRBV6-5 to TRBJ2-7, with D possibly being TRBD1 (6 bases). The V and J ends lost 6 bases and 5 bases respectively, with 11 bases between them. Germline V gene lookup returns CDR1 MNHEY and CDR2 SVGAGI. The CDR3 extends over 12 amino acids. The CDR3 reads CASRQGINEQYF. The CDR3 coding sequence is TGTGCCAGCAGGCAGGGGATCAACGAGCAGTACTTC.

This chain links TRBV3-1 (or the pseudogene TRBV3-2) with TRBJ1-2, with D hard to call. CDR1 is LGHDT and CDR2 is YNNKEL in the germline V gene (reference sequence). There are 13 residues in the CDR3. Trimming shortened V by 0 bases and J by 13 bases, and 15 bases separated the two germline ends. Here the CDR3 DNA reads TGTGCCAGCAGCCAAGAACCACCGAGCGGACGCACCTTC. This translates into CASSQEPPSGRTF.

For the CDR3, the DNA is TGTGCCAGCAGTAGACAGGGCCTACACTCTGGAAACACCATATATTTT. This translates into CASSRQGLHSGNTIYF. This chain joins TRBV2 and TRBJ1-3, with 7 bases lining up with TRBD1. From germline, CDR1 is SNHLY and CDR2 FYNNEI. The CDR3 is 16 residues long. V lost 5 bases and J lost 0; bases outside the gene matches: 7.